This T cell receptor beta chain was identified in a study of radiation and T cells in renal cell carcinoma. Produced via immunoSEQ multiplex PCR; TCRdb's table is partial and in-frame only. The repertoire holds more than 4,500 clones, with less than 65% as singletons. Stated treatment: 15 Gy SBRT to primary tumor, nephrectomy 4 weeks later. Nephrectomy followed 15 Gy stereotactic body radiation by 4 weeks. On this clone: Its antigen is still unknown.

This CDR3 region has 13 residues. Germline V CDR1 and CDR2: LNHDA, SQIVND (reference sequence). V shed 5 bases and J shed 4 bases, with 11 bases lying between them. Points from the study as a whole: Dominant CDR3 motifs occupied more repertoire in irradiated than control tumors. From baseline, blood top tumor clonotypes peaked at 2 weeks post-radiation.

The sample here was tumor tissue, taken from a patient whose treatment included radiotherapy and nephrectomy. The receptor comes from a man aged 55 to 70 with renal cell carcinoma. This sequence joins TRBV19 and TRBJ1-2; D uncertain. CDR3 loop: CASSLRSVYGYTF. Written as DNA, the CDR3 is TGTGCCAGTAGTCTCAGGAGCGTCTATGGCTACACCTTC.